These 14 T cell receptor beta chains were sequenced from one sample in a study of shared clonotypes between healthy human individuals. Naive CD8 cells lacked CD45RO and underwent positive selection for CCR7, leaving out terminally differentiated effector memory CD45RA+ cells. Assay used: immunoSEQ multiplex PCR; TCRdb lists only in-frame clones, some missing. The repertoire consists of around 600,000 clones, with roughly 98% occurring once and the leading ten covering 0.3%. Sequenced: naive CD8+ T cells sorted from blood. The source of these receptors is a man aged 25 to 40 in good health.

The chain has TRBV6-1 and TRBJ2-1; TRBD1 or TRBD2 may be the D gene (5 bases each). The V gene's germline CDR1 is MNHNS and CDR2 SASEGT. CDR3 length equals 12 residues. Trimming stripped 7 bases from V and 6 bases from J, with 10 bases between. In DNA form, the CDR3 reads TGTGCCAGCACCCAGGGACCCAATGAGCAGTTCTTC. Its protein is CASTQGPNEQFF.

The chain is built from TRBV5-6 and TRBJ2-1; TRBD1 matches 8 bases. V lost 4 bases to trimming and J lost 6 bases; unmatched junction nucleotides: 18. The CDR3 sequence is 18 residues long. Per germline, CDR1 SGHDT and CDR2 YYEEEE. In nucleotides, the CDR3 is TGTGCCAGCAGCCAACCCTTGGGACAGGCACTCTCCCTCAATGAGCAGTTCTTC. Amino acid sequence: CASSQPLGQALSLNEQFF. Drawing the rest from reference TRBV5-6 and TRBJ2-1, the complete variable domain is DAGVTQSPTHLIKTRGQQVTLRCSPKSGHDTVSWYQQALGQGPQFIFQYYEEEERQRGNFPDRFSGHQFPNYSSELNVNALLLGDSALYLCASSQPLGQALSLNEQFFGPGTRLTVL.

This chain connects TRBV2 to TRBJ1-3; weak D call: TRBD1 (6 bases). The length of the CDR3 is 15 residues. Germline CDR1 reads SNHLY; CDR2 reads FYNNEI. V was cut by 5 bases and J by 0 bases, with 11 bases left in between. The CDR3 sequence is CASSLGGDSGNTIYF. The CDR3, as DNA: TGTGCCAGCAGTCTAGGGGGGGACTCTGGAAACACCATATATTTT. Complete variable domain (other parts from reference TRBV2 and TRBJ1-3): EPEVTQTPSHQVTQMGQEVILRCVPISNHLYFYWYRQILGQKVEFLVSFYNNEISEKSEIFDDQFSVERPDGSNFTLKIRSTKLEDSAMYFCASSLGGDSGNTIYFGEGSWLTVV.

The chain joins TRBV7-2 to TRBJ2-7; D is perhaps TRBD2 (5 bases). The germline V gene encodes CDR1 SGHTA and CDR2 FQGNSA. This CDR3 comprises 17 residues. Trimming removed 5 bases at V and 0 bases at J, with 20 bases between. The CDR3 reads CASSPYQDYDHSYEQYF. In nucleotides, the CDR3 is TGTGCCAGCAGCCCCTACCAAGACTACGACCACTCCTACGAGCAGTACTTC.

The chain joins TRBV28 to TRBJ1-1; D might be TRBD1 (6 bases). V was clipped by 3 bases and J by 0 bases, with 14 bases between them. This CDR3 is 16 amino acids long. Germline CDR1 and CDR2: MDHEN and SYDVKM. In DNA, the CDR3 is TGTGCCAGCAGTTTCGTGGCAGGGACAATGAACACTGAAGCTTTCTTT. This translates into CASSFVAGTMNTEAFF.

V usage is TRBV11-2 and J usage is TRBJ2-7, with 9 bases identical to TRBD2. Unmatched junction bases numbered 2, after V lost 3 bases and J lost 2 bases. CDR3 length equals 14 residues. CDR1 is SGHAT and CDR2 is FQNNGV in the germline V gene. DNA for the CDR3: TGTGCCAGCAGCTTGCGGGAGGGCCCCTACGAGCAGTACTTC. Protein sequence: CASSLREGPYEQYF.

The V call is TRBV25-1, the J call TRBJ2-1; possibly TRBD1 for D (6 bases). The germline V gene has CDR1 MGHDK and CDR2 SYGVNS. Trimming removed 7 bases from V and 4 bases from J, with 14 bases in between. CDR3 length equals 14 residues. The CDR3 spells CASTGRGRYNEQFF. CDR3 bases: TGTGCCAGCACGGGCAGGGGTCGGTACAATGAGCAGTTCTTC.

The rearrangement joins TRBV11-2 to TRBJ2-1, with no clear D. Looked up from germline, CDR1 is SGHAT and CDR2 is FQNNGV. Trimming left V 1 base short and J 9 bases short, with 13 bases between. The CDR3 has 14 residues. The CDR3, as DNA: TGTGCCAGCAGCTTAGTATACGGGTCGAGTGAGCAGTTCTTC. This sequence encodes CASSLVYGSSEQFF.

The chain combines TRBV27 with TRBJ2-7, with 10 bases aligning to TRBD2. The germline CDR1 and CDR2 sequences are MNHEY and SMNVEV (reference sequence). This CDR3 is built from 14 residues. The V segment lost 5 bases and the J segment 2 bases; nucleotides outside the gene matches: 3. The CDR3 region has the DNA TGTGCCAGCAGTCCGGGACTAGCGCCCTACGAGCAGTACTTC. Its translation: CASSPGLAPYEQYF.

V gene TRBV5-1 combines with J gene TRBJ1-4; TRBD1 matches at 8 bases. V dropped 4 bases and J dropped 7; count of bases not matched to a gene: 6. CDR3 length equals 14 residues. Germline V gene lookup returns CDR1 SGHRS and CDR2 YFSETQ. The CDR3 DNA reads TGCGCCAGCAGCCTCGGACAGGGTTTTGAAAAACTGTTTTTT. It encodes CASSLGQGFEKLFF.

The CDR3 sequence: CASSQEQVDQPQHF. The CDR3, as DNA: TGTGCCAGCAGCCAAGAGCAGGTGGATCAGCCCCAGCATTTT. The V call is TRBV4-2, the J call TRBJ1-5; D gene unclear. The CDR3 contains 14 residues. Germline values: CDR1 LGHNA, CDR2 YNFKEQ. V shed 0 bases and J shed 5 bases, with 8 bases lying between them.

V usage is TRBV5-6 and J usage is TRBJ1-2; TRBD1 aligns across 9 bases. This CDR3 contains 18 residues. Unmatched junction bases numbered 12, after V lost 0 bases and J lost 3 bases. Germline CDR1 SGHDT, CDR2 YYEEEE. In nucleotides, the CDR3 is TGTGCCAGCAGCTTGGAGTCCTTGGATAGGGACAGGGACTATGGCTACACCTTC. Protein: CASSLESLDRDRDYGYTF.

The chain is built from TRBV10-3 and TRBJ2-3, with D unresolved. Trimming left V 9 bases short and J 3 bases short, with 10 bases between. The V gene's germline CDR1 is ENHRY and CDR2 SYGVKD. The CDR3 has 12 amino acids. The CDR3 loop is CAIMGGTDTQYF. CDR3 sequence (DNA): TGTGCCATTATGGGCGGAACAGATACGCAGTATTTT.

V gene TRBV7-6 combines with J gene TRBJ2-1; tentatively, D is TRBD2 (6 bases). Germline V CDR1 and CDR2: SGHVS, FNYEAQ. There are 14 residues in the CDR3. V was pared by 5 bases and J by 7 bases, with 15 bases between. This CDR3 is CASSNRDSLNEQFF. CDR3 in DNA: TGTGCCAGCAGCAATCGGGACTCCTTGAATGAGCAGTTCTTC.